The entry below describes one T cell receptor beta chain. The antigen remains undetermined. This table comes from immunoSEQ multiplex PCR, and its TCRdb copy is limited to in-frame clones, with some not included. The sample has about 27,000 clones; about 82% are singletons. This record comes from a study of cytotoxic CD8 clonotypes in ibrutinib-treated CLL. Overall study: After a median roughly 12 months on treatment (6 to 36), response samples were drawn. Mean values per sample were 250,000 to 300,000 productive templates and roughly 90,000 productive rearrangements.

General study findings and limits: Private clonotypes, not public ones, expanded at ibrutinib response. Clonality was higher at baseline than in age-matched healthy donors and tracked circulating CD8+ T-cell counts.

Trimming removed 3 bases at V and 5 bases at J, with 25 bases between. Germline values: CDR1 SGHAT, CDR2 FQNNGV. This CDR3 region has 18 residues. The gene calls are TRBV11-2 and TRBJ1-2, with a weak D call TRBD1 (5 bases). The source material was PBMCs, sampled after 24 months of ibrutinib treatment. This TCR was sampled from a human donor with chronic lymphocytic leukemia. CDR3 protein: CASSLYHRTSQLEYGYTF. DNA of the CDR3: TGTGCCAGCAGCTTGTACCACCGGACATCCCAATTGGAGTATGGCTACACCTTC.